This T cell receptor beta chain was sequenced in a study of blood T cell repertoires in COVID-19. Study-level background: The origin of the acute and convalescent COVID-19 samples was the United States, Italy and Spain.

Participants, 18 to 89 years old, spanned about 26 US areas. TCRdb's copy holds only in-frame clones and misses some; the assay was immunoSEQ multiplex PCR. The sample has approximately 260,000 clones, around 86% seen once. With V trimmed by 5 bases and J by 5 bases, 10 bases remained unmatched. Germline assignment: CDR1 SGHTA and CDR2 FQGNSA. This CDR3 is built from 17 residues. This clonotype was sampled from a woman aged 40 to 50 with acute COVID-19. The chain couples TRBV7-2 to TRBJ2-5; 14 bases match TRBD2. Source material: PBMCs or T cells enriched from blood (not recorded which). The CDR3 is CASSLGGTSGSLETQYF. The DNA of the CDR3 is TGTGCCAGCAGCCTAGGGGGGACTAGCGGGAGTCTTGAGACCCAGTACTTC.